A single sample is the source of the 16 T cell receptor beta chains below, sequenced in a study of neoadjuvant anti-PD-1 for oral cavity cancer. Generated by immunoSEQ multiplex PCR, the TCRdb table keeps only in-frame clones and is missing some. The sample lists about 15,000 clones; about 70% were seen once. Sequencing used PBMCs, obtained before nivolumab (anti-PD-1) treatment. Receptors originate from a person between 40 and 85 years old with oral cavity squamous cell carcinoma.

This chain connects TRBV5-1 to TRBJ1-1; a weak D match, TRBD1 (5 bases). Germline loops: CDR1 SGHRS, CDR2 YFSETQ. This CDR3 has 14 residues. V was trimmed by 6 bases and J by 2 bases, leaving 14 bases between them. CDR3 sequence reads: CASTLRGTNTEAFF. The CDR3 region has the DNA TGCGCCAGCACCCTCCGGGGGACTAACACTGAAGCTTTCTTT.

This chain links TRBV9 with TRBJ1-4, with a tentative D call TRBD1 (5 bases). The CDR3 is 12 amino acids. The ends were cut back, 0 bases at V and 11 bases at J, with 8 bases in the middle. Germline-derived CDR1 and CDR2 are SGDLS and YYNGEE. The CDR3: CASSVDEGKLFF. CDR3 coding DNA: TGTGCCAGCAGCGTAGACGAGGGGAAACTGTTTTTT.

The CDR3 is CSGGIPGQGGTEAFF. The CDR3, as DNA: TGCAGCGGAGGTATCCCGGGACAGGGTGGCACTGAAGCTTTCTTT. The rearrangement joins TRBV29-1 to TRBJ1-1; 9 bases map to TRBD1. V dropped 7 bases and J dropped 4; count of bases not matched to a gene: 13. CDR1 is SQVTM, CDR2 ANQGSEA, per germline. The CDR3 consists of 15 residues.

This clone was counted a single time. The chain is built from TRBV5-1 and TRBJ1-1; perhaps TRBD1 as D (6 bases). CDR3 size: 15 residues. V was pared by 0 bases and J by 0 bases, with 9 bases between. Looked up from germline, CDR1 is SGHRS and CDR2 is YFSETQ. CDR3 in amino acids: CASSLGGALNTEAFF. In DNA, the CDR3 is TGCGCCAGCAGCTTGGGGGGGGCCTTGAACACTGAAGCTTTCTTT.

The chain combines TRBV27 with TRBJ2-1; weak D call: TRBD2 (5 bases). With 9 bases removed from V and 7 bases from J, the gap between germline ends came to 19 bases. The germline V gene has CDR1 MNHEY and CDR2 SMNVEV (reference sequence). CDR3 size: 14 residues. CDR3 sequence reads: CARRARGEVNEQFF. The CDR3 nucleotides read TGTGCCAGGCGGGCCCGTGGGGAAGTGAATGAGCAGTTCTTC.

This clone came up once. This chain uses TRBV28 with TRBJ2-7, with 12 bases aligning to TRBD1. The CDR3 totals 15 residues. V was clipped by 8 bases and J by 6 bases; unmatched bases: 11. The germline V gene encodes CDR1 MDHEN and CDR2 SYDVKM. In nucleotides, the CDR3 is TGTGCCAGCCTAAAACCGGGACAGGGGGCAGGCGAGCAGTACTTC. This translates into CASLKPGQGAGEQYF.

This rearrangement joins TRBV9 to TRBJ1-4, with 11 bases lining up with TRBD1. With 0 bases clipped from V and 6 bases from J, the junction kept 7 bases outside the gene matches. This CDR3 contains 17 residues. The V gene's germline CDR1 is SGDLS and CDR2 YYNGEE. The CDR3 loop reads CASSVGTGGVRHEKLFF. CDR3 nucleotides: TGTGCCAGCAGCGTAGGGACAGGGGGCGTCCGACATGAAAAACTGTTTTTT.

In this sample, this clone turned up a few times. For the CDR3, the DNA is TGTGCCAGCAGCTCCTCGGAGTCCCCCTACGAGCAGTACTTC. Its protein is CASSSSESPYEQYF. The genes are TRBV27 and TRBJ2-7, with unresolved D. The CDR3 contains 14 residues. Trimming removed 6 bases from V and 2 bases from J, with 14 bases in between. Germline V gene data show CDR1 as MNHEY and CDR2 as SMNVEV (reference sequence).

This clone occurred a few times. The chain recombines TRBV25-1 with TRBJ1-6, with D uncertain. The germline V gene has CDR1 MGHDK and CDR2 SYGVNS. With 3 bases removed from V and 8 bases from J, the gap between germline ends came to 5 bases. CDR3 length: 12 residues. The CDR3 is CASSEGYSPLHF. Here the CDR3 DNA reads TGTGCCAGCAGTGAGGGATATTCACCCCTCCACTTT.

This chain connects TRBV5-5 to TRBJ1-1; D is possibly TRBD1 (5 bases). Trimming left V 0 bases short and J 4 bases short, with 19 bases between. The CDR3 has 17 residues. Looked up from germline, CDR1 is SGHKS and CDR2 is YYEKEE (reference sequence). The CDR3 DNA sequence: TGTGCCAGCAGCTTGGCCCCGGCAGGGAATAGGGGCACTGAAGCTTTCTTT. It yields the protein CASSLAPAGNRGTEAFF. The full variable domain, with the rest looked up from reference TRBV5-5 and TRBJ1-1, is DAGVTQSPTHLIKTRGQQVTLRCSPISGHKSVSWYQQVLGQGPQFIFQYYEKEERGRGNFPDRFSARQFPNYSSELNVNALLLGDSALYLCASSLAPAGNRGTEAFFGQGTRLTVV.

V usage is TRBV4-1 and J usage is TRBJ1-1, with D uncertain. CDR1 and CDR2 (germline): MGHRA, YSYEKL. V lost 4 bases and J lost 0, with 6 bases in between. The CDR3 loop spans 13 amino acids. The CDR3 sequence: CASSPRLNTEAFF. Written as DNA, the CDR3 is TGCGCCAGCAGCCCAAGGTTGAACACTGAAGCTTTCTTT.

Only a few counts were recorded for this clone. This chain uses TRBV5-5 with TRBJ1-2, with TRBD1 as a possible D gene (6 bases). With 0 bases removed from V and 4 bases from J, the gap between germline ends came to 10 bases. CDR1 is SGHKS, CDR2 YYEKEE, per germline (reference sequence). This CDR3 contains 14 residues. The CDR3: CASSLARGPYGYTF. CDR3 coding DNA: TGTGCCAGCAGCTTGGCCAGGGGCCCCTATGGCTACACCTTC.

In DNA, the CDR3 is TGTGCCAGCAGCTTGCCAGGGGCGGGCGCAGATACGCAGTATTTT. Residues: CASSLPGAGADTQYF. The V and J genes are TRBV5-4 and TRBJ2-3, with D perhaps matching TRBD1 (6 bases). V dropped 1 base and J dropped 4 bases, with 13 bases sitting between them. The length of the CDR3 is 15 residues. Germline values: CDR1 SGHNT, CDR2 YYREEE (reference sequence).

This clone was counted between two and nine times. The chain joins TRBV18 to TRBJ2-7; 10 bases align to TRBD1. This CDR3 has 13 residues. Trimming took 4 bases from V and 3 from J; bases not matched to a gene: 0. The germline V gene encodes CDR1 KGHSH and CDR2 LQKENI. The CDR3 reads CASSRDRGYEQYF. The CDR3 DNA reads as TGTGCCAGCTCACGGGACAGGGGCTACGAGCAGTACTTC.

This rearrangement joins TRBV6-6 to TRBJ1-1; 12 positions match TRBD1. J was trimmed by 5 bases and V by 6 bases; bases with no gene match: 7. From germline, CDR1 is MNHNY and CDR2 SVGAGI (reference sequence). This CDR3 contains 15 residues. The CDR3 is CASRAGQGAGTEAFF. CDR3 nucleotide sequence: TGTGCCAGCAGGGCGGGACAGGGGGCAGGAACTGAAGCTTTCTTT.

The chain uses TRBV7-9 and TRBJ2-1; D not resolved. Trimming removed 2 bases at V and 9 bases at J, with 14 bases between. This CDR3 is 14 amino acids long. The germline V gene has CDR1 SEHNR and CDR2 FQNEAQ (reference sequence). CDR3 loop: CASSLSGSHREQFF. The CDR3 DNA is TGTGCCAGCAGCTTATCCGGGTCACATCGTGAGCAGTTCTTC.